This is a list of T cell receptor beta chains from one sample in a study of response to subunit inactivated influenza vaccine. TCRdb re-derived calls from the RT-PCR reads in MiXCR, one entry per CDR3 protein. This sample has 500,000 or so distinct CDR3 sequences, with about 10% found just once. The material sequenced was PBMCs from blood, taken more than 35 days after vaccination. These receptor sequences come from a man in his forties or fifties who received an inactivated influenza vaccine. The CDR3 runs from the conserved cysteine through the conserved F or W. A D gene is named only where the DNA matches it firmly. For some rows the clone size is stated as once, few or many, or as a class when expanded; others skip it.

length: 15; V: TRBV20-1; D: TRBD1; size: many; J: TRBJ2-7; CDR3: CSARDQTGISYEQYF
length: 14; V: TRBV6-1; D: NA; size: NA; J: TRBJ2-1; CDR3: CASSPPTRTNEQFF
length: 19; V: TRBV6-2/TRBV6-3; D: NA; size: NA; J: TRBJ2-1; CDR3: CASSYSFLRGGSTYNEQFF
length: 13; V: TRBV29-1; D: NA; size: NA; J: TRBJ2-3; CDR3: CSEMLQGTDTQYF
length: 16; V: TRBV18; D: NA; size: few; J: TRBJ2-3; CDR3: CASSGATKYPTDTQYF
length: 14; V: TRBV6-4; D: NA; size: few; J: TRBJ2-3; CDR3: CASSAGPSTDTQYF
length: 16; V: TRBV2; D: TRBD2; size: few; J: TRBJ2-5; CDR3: CASFSTSGALQETQYF
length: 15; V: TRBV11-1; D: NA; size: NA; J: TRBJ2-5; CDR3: CASSPAGRRQETQYF
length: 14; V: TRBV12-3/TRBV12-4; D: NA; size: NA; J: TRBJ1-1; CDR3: CASSSYSDNTEAFF
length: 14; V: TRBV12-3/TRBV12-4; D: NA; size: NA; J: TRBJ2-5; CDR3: CASAKANLEETQYF
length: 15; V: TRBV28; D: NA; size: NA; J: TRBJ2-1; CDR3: CASRIERGHYNEQFF
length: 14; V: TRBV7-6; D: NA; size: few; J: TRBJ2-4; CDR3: CASSSGQTKNIQYF
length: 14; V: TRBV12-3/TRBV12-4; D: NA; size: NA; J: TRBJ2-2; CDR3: CASTPPVNTGELFF
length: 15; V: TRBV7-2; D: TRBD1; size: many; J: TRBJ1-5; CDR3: CASSPDRGREQPQHF
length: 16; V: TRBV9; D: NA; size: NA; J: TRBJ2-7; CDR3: CASSVGSGTSVYEQYF
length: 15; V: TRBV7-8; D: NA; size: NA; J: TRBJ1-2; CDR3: CASSSLPGPNYGYTF
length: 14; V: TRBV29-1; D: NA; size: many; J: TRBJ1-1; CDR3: CSVEDPGAFTEAFF
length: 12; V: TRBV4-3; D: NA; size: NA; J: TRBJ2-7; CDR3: CASSLDGVKQYF
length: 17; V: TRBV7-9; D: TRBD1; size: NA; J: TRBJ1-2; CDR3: CASSLAGTGFGSYGYTF
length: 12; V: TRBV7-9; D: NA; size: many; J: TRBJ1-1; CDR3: CASSFTGAEAFF
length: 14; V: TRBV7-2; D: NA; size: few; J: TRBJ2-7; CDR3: CASSPGSREYEQYF
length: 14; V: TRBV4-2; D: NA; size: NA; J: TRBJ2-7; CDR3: CASSQGGMAGEQYF
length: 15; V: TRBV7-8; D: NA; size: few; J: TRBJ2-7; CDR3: CASSLEGASSYEQYF
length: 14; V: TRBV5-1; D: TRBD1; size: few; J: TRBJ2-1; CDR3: CASRRGTGVDEQFF
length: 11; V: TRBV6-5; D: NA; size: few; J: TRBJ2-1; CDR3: CASRGGMGQFF
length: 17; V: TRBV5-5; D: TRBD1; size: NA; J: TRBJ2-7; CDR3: CASSLQGGGDKTYEQYF
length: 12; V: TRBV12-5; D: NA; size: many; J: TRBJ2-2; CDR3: CASGLDTGELFF
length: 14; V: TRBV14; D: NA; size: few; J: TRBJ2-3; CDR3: CASSHADDTDTQYF
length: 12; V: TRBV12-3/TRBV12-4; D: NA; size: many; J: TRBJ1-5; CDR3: CASSGGGQPQHF
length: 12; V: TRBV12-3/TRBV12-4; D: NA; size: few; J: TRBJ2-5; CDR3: CASLTGSGAQYF
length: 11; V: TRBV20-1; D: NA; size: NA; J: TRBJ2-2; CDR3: CSAERTGELFF
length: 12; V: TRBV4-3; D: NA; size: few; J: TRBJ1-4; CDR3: CASSQADEKLFF
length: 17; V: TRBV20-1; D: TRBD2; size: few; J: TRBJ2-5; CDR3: CSARGLGAGGDQETQYF
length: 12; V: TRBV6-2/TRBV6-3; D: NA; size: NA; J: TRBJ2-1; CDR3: CASSYWRNEQFF
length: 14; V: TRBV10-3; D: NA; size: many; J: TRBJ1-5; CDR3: CAISRDTSNQPQHF
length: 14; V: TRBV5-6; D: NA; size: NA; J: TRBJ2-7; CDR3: CASSPGSGELKQYF
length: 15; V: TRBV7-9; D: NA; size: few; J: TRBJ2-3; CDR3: CASTPVAGSTDTQYF
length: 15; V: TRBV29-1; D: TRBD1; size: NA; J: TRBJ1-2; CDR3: CSVDTSPQGKGGYTF
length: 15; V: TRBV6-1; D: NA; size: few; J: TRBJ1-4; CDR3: CASRNQPASNEKLFF
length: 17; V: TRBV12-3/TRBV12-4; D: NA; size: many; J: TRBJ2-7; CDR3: CASSWQGPTLSYYEQYF
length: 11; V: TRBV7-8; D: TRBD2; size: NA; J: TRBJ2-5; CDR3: CTSGNQETQYF
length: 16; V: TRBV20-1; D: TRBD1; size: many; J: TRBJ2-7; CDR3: CSARDRAGTGVYEQYF
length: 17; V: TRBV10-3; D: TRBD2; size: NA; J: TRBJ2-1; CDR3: CAISTILTSVKENEQFF
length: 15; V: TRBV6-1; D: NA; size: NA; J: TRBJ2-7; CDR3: CASSSPGPQTYEQYF
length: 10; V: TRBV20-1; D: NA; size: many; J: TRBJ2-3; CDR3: CSAETYTQYF
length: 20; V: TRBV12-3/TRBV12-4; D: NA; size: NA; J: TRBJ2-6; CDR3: CASSKTGTISGSSGANVLTF
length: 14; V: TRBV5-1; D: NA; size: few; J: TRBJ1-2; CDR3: CASSPPGTNYGYTF
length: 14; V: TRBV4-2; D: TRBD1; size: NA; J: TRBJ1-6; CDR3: CASSPTGVGSPLHF
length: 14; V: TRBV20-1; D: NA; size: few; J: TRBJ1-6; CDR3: CSARGGRGNSPLHF
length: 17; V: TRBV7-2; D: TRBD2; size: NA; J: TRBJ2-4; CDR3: CASSLAVLAGAKNIQYF
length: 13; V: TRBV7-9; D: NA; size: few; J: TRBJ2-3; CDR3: CASSSRGVGTQYF